The rows below give T cell receptor beta chains drawn from one sample of a study of cytomegalovirus exposure and HLA in healthy donors. Profiling relied on immunoSEQ multiplex PCR, and the TCRdb table lists in-frame clones only, not all of them. The sample lists roughly 100,000 clones; over 70% were seen once. Sequencing input: PBMCs. The source of these receptors is a man aged 50-60 years in good health and CMV-seronegative. Each CDR3 is given with its conserved first and last residue. A D gene is named only where the DNA matches it firmly. Not every row has a clone size; where given, it reads once, few, many or a size class.

clone size: -; V gene: TRBV9; J gene: TRBJ1-3; D gene: TRBD1; CDR3 DNA: TGTGCCAGCAGCGTAAGGGAGACAGGGCCCTCCAGCTCTGGAAACACCATATATTTT; CDR3 protein: CASSVRETGPSSSGNTIYF
clone size: -; V gene: TRBV4-2; J gene: TRBJ2-3; D gene: TRBD2; CDR3 DNA: TGTGCCAGCAGCCAAGAGATAGCGGGAGGGCTAACAGATACGCAGTATTTT; CDR3 protein: CASSQEIAGGLTDTQYF
clone size: -; V gene: TRBV6-1; J gene: TRBJ2-5; D gene: -; CDR3 DNA: TGTGCCAGCAATCCGGGAGAGACCCAGTACTTC; CDR3 protein: CASNPGETQYF
clone size: -; V gene: TRBV6-4; J gene: TRBJ2-3; D gene: TRBD2; CDR3 DNA: TGTGCCAGCAGTTTAGCGGGGGGCCGCACAGATACGCAGTATTTT; CDR3 protein: CASSLAGGRTDTQYF
clone size: -; V gene: TRBV5-6; J gene: TRBJ2-7; D gene: TRBD1; CDR3 DNA: TGTGCCAGCAGCCAGGGCCCGGGACAGGGGGTCTACGAGCAGTACTTC; CDR3 protein: CASSQGPGQGVYEQYF
clone size: -; V gene: TRBV19; J gene: TRBJ2-1; D gene: -; CDR3 DNA: TGTGCCAGTAGTCGACCTTCAGGGGTGTACAATGAGCAGTTCTTC; CDR3 protein: CASSRPSGVYNEQFF
clone size: few; V gene: TRBV6-6; J gene: TRBJ2-5; D gene: TRBD2; CDR3 DNA: TGTGCCAGCAGTCTCTACGGGAGGGAGGGGGAGACCCAGTACTTC; CDR3 protein: CASSLYGREGETQYF
clone size: -; V gene: TRBV7-9; J gene: TRBJ1-2; D gene: -; CDR3 DNA: TGTGCCAGCACCACACAGGGAATATCGACCGGCTACACCTTC; CDR3 protein: CASTTQGISTGYTF
clone size: -; V gene: TRBV10-3; J gene: TRBJ2-3; D gene: TRBD2; CDR3 DNA: TGTGCCATCAGTGGCCAGAGCGGGACTACGAGCACAGATACGCAGTATTTT; CDR3 protein: CAISGQSGTTSTDTQYF
clone size: -; V gene: TRBV6-5; J gene: TRBJ2-7; D gene: -; CDR3 DNA: TGTGCCAGCACCCCCCTGAGGAACTCCTACGAGCAGTACTTC; CDR3 protein: CASTPLRNSYEQYF
clone size: -; V gene: TRBV5-4; J gene: TRBJ1-6; D gene: -; CDR3 DNA: TGTGCCAGCAGCTCCAAGCTAGGGAGTTCACCCCTCCACTTT; CDR3 protein: CASSSKLGSSPLHF
clone size: -; V gene: TRBV6-5; J gene: TRBJ1-5; D gene: TRBD1; CDR3 DNA: TGTGCCAGCAGTTACTCGGGACAGAGGGGTGGAGAGCCCCAGCATTTT; CDR3 protein: CASSYSGQRGGEPQHF
clone size: -; V gene: TRBV27; J gene: TRBJ2-1; D gene: TRBD1; CDR3 DNA: TGTGCCAGCAGTCGGGGAAGGGACAGGGGAAACAATGAGCAGTTCTTC; CDR3 protein: CASSRGRDRGNNEQFF
clone size: -; V gene: TRBV18; J gene: TRBJ2-1; D gene: TRBD2; CDR3 DNA: TGTGCCAGCTCCACTAGCGGGAGCTACAATGAGCAGTTCTTC; CDR3 protein: CASSTSGSYNEQFF
clone size: -; V gene: TRBV7-3; J gene: TRBJ2-5; D gene: TRBD1; CDR3 DNA: TGTGCCAGCAGCCCCAGTTCAGGGGGAGAGACCCAGTACTTC; CDR3 protein: CASSPSSGGETQYF
clone size: -; V gene: TRBV6-6; J gene: TRBJ2-3; D gene: TRBD1; CDR3 DNA: TGTGCCAGCAGTTCCCACAGGGGGCAGACAGATACGCAGTATTTT; CDR3 protein: CASSSHRGQTDTQYF
clone size: -; V gene: TRBV5-4; J gene: TRBJ2-2; D gene: TRBD1; CDR3 DNA: TGTGCCAGCAGCTTGGGGGTGACAGGGCCCGGGGAGCTGTTTTTT; CDR3 protein: CASSLGVTGPGELFF
clone size: few; V gene: TRBV6-5; J gene: TRBJ1-6; D gene: -; CDR3 DNA: TGTGCCAGCAGGGGGGGGCAGCAAATGGCACCCCTCCACTTT; CDR3 protein: CASRGGQQMAPLHF
clone size: -; V gene: TRBV28; J gene: TRBJ1-1; D gene: -; CDR3 DNA: TGTGCCAGCAGTCAAGGACAAATAGCTGAAGCTTTCTTT; CDR3 protein: CASSQGQIAEAFF
clone size: -; V gene: TRBV5-1; J gene: TRBJ2-7; D gene: -; CDR3 DNA: TGCGCCAGCAGCCAGACAGGATACGAGCAGTACTTC; CDR3 protein: CASSQTGYEQYF
clone size: -; V gene: TRBV5-1; J gene: TRBJ2-1; D gene: -; CDR3 DNA: TGCGCCAGCAGCTTCGACTCGATCGCAAAGGCCAATGAGCAGTTCTTC; CDR3 protein: CASSFDSIAKANEQFF
clone size: -; V gene: TRBV19; J gene: TRBJ2-5; D gene: TRBD1; CDR3 DNA: TGTGCCAGTAGCCTGGCCGCTACAGGGGTGGAGACCCAGTACTTC; CDR3 protein: CASSLAATGVETQYF
clone size: -; V gene: TRBV19; J gene: TRBJ2-1; D gene: TRBD1; CDR3 DNA: TGTGCCAGTAGTACCCGACAGGGGATTACCAATGAGCAGTTCTTC; CDR3 protein: CASSTRQGITNEQFF
clone size: -; V gene: TRBV10-1; J gene: TRBJ2-4; D gene: -; CDR3 DNA: TGCGCCAGCAGTGACCCAGCGATGGACATTCAGTACTTC; CDR3 protein: CASSDPAMDIQYF
clone size: -; V gene: TRBV2; J gene: TRBJ2-2; D gene: TRBD2; CDR3 DNA: TGTGCCAGCAGCCCTAGACTAGCGGGTGCGTCGGGGGAGCTGTTTTTT; CDR3 protein: CASSPRLAGASGELFF
clone size: -; V gene: TRBV7-2; J gene: TRBJ2-5; D gene: -; CDR3 DNA: TGTGCCAGCAGCTTAAGAGGAGAGACCCAGTACTTC; CDR3 protein: CASSLRGETQYF
clone size: -; V gene: TRBV28; J gene: TRBJ2-7; D gene: TRBD1; CDR3 DNA: TGTGCCAGCACCCCAGGGGGCTACGAGCAGTACTTC; CDR3 protein: CASTPGGYEQYF
clone size: once; V gene: TRBV7-2; J gene: TRBJ2-5; D gene: -; CDR3 DNA: TGTGCCAGCAGCTATTTTTCGCAGGGATCGGAGACCCAGTACTTC; CDR3 protein: CASSYFSQGSETQYF
clone size: few; V gene: TRBV6-1; J gene: TRBJ2-1; D gene: TRBD2; CDR3 DNA: TGTGCCAGCAGTGAACCTGGGACTAGCGGTCACAATGAGCAGTTCTTC; CDR3 protein: CASSEPGTSGHNEQFF
clone size: -; V gene: TRBV7-2; J gene: TRBJ2-2; D gene: TRBD2; CDR3 DNA: TGTGCCAGCAGCTTTACTAGCGGGAGGACCCCCGGGGAGCTGTTTTTT; CDR3 protein: CASSFTSGRTPGELFF
clone size: -; V gene: TRBV19; J gene: TRBJ2-1; D gene: TRBD2; CDR3 DNA: TGTGCCAGTGGGGAGGGGAGAGCTTACAATGAGCAGTTCTTC; CDR3 protein: CASGEGRAYNEQFF
clone size: -; V gene: TRBV30; J gene: TRBJ2-5; D gene: -; CDR3 DNA: TGTGCCTGGAGTGTACAGTTAGCGGAGACCCAGTACTTC; CDR3 protein: CAWSVQLAETQYF
clone size: -; V gene: TRBV5-1; J gene: TRBJ2-7; D gene: -; CDR3 DNA: TGCGCCAGCAGCTTGGGCGGTGGGGGGGCGCTTTACGAGCAGTACTTC; CDR3 protein: CASSLGGGGALYEQYF
clone size: few; V gene: TRBV9; J gene: TRBJ2-1; D gene: TRBD1; CDR3 DNA: TGTGCCAGCAGCGTACAGACAGGGCATGAGCAGTTCTTC; CDR3 protein: CASSVQTGHEQFF
clone size: -; V gene: TRBV7-8; J gene: TRBJ2-7; D gene: -; CDR3 DNA: TGTGCCAGCAGCTTAGTGTCAGGCTCCTACGAGCAGTACTTC; CDR3 protein: CASSLVSGSYEQYF
clone size: few; V gene: TRBV4-2; J gene: TRBJ2-7; D gene: -; CDR3 DNA: TGTGCCAGCAGCCAAGCTGGGGAGAACCCGTACTTC; CDR3 protein: CASSQAGENPYF
clone size: once; V gene: TRBV19; J gene: TRBJ2-5; D gene: -; CDR3 DNA: TGTGCCAGTAGGCCCCAGTTAAGCCAAGAGACCCAGTACTTC; CDR3 protein: CASRPQLSQETQYF
clone size: few; V gene: TRBV7-9; J gene: TRBJ1-2; D gene: TRBD1; CDR3 DNA: TGTGCCAGCACCCCGGGACAGGGAAACTATGGCTACACCTTC; CDR3 protein: CASTPGQGNYGYTF
clone size: -; V gene: TRBV6-1; J gene: TRBJ2-5; D gene: -; CDR3 DNA: TGTGCCAGCAGTGAAGGGGGCACAGTCCAAGAGACCCAGTACTTC; CDR3 protein: CASSEGGTVQETQYF
clone size: -; V gene: TRBV19; J gene: TRBJ1-4; D gene: TRBD1; CDR3 DNA: TGTGCCAGTAGCCTGGGACAGGGAAGCAAAAAACTGTTTTTT; CDR3 protein: CASSLGQGSKKLFF
clone size: few; V gene: TRBV21-1; J gene: TRBJ1-2; D gene: -; CDR3 DNA: TGTGCCAGCAGGGACACACGCTATGGCTACACCTTC; CDR3 protein: CASRDTRYGYTF
clone size: -; V gene: TRBV12-5; J gene: TRBJ2-3; D gene: TRBD2; CDR3 DNA: TGTGCTAGTGGTTCGGGACTAAACACAGATACGCAGTATTTT; CDR3 protein: CASGSGLNTDTQYF
clone size: -; V gene: TRBV18; J gene: TRBJ2-7; D gene: TRBD1; CDR3 DNA: TGTGCCAGCTCACCGGCCGGACAGGGGTTCTACGAGCAGTACTTC; CDR3 protein: CASSPAGQGFYEQYF
clone size: few; V gene: TRBV5-1; J gene: TRBJ2-2; D gene: TRBD1; CDR3 DNA: TGCGCCAGCACGCTCGGGGACAGCTCCACCGGGGAGCTGTTTTTT; CDR3 protein: CASTLGDSSTGELFF
clone size: few; V gene: TRBV6-1; J gene: TRBJ2-1; D gene: TRBD2; CDR3 DNA: TGTGCCAGCAGACTAGCGGGATTTATTCCCAATGAGCAGTTCTTC; CDR3 protein: CASRLAGFIPNEQFF
clone size: few; V gene: TRBV6-5; J gene: TRBJ1-1; D gene: -; CDR3 DNA: TGTGCCAGCATCAGACCGGGGGTCGCTGAAGCTTTCTTT; CDR3 protein: CASIRPGVAEAFF
clone size: -; V gene: TRBV29-1; J gene: TRBJ1-2; D gene: TRBD1; CDR3 DNA: TGCAGCATATTTTCGGGACAGGGTTATGGCTACACCTTC; CDR3 protein: CSIFSGQGYGYTF
clone size: -; V gene: TRBV28; J gene: TRBJ2-7; D gene: TRBD1; CDR3 DNA: TGTGCCAGCAGTTTAGAGGCGGCAGGGGGCATCGAGCAGTACTTC; CDR3 protein: CASSLEAAGGIEQYF
clone size: -; V gene: TRBV28; J gene: TRBJ1-1; D gene: TRBD1; CDR3 DNA: TGTGCCAGCAGGCAGGGGGCGCGGATGAACACTGAAGCTTTCTTT; CDR3 protein: CASRQGARMNTEAFF
clone size: once; V gene: TRBV6-5; J gene: TRBJ1-5; D gene: -; CDR3 DNA: TGTGCCAGCAGTTACTCCAGGGAGGGCAATCAGCCCCAGCATTTT; CDR3 protein: CASSYSREGNQPQHF
clone size: -; V gene: TRBV18; J gene: TRBJ1-1; D gene: TRBD1; CDR3 DNA: TGTGCCAGCTCACAGCGGACAGGGGGCTGGACTGAAGCTTTCTTT; CDR3 protein: CASSQRTGGWTEAFF
clone size: few; V gene: TRBV28; J gene: TRBJ2-5; D gene: -; CDR3 DNA: TGTGCCAGCAGTCAACAGTTCATCCAAGAGACCCAGTACTTC; CDR3 protein: CASSQQFIQETQYF
clone size: -; V gene: TRBV30; J gene: TRBJ2-5; D gene: TRBD2; CDR3 DNA: TGTGCCTGGAGTGCTGGGGCGGGGGGATCCCAAGAGACCCAGTACTTC; CDR3 protein: CAWSAGAGGSQETQYF
clone size: -; V gene: TRBV6-5; J gene: TRBJ2-2; D gene: -; CDR3 DNA: TGTGCCAGCAGTTACTCAGGGGGCACCGGGGAGCTGTTTTTT; CDR3 protein: CASSYSGGTGELFF
clone size: -; V gene: TRBV6-6; J gene: TRBJ2-2; D gene: TRBD1; CDR3 DNA: TGTGCCAGTATCGACAGGGCAAACACCGGGGAGCTGTTTTTT; CDR3 protein: CASIDRANTGELFF